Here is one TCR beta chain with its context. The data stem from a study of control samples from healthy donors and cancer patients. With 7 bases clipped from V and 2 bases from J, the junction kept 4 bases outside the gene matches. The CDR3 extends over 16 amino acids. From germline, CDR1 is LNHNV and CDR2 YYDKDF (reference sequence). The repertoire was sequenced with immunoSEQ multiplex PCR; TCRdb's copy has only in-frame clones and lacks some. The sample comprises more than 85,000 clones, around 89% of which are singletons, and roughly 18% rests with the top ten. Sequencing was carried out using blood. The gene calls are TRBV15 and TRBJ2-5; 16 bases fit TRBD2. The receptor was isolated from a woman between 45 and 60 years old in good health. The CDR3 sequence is CATTLGLAGGQETQYF. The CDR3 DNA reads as TGTGCCACCACCTTGGGACTAGCGGGGGGGCAAGAGACCCAGTACTTC.